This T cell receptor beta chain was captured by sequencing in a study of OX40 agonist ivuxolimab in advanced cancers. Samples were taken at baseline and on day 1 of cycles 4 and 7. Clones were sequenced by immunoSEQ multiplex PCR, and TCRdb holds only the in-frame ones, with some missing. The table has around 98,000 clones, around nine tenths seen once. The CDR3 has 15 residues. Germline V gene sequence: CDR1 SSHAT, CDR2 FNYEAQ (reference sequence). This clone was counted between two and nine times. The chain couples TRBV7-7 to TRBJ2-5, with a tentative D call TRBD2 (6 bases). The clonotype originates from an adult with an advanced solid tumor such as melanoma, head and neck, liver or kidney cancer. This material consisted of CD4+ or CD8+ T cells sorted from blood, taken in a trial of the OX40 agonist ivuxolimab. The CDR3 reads CASAARGTDQETQYF. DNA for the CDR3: TGTGCTAGCGCCGCCCGGGGGACGGACCAAGAGACCCAGTACTTC. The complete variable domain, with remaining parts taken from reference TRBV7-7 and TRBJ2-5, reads GAGVSQSPRYKVTKRGQDVTLRCDPISSHATLYWYQQALGQGPEFLTYFNYEAQPDKSGLPSDRFSAERPEGSISTLTIQRTEQRDSAMYRCASAARGTDQETQYFGPGTRLLVL.